The rows below give T cell receptor beta chains drawn from one sample of a study of OX40 agonist ivuxolimab in advanced cancers. Repertoires were generated with immunoSEQ multiplex PCR, while TCRdb's copy carries only in-frame clones and drops some. This sample has roughly 48,000 clones, with about four fifths found just once. The sequenced sample was CD4+ or CD8+ T cells sorted from blood, obtained in a trial of the OX40 agonist ivuxolimab. All receptors come from an adult with an advanced solid tumor such as melanoma, head and neck, liver or kidney cancer. Both conserved end residues are part of each CDR3. A D gene is named only where the DNA matches it firmly. A row's size may be missing; if present it is once, few, many or a size class.

-,once,15,TRBJ2-3,TRBV5-5,CASAEGPLITDTQYF,TGTGCCAGCGCCGAGGGCCCTCTGATCACAGATACGCAGTATTTT
-,-,13,TRBJ2-7,TRBV14,CASSPRPVGEQYF,TGTGCCAGCAGCCCACGGCCTGTGGGCGAGCAGTACTTC
-,-,19,TRBJ2-5,TRBV7-9,CASSWSRVSRRAQGETQYF,TGTGCCAGCAGCTGGAGCCGAGTGAGTCGCAGGGCCCAGGGCGAGACCCAGTACTTC
-,-,13,TRBJ2-3,TRBV7-2,CASSFSRADTQYF,TGTGCCAGCAGTTTTTCTCGGGCAGATACGCAGTATTTT
TRBD1,-,15,TRBJ1-6,TRBV2,CASSARTGGDSPLHF,TGTGCCAGCAGTGCCCGGACAGGGGGGGATTCACCCCTCCACTTT
-,-,11,TRBJ2-7,TRBV7-6,CASSDSYEQYF,TGTGCCAGCAGCGATTCCTACGAGCAGTACTTC
-,-,16,TRBJ2-3,TRBV5-4,CASSPNLVASTDTQYF,TGTGCCAGCAGCCCTAACCTCGTGGCTAGCACAGATACGCAGTATTTT
-,-,13,TRBJ2-6,TRBV30,CAGIFSGANVLTF,TGTGCCGGAATATTCTCTGGGGCCAACGTCCTGACTTTC
TRBD1,-,15,TRBJ1-4,TRBV6-5,CASTRRTGQDEKLFF,TGTGCCAGCACCCGAAGGACAGGGCAGGATGAAAAACTGTTTTTT
-,-,14,TRBJ1-1,TRBV5-1,CASSLEGVRLEAFF,TGCGCCAGCAGCTTGGAGGGGGTGAGGCTTGAAGCTTTCTTT
-,-,17,TRBJ2-2,TRBV5-1,CASSFRQVNANTGELFF,TGCGCCAGCAGCTTCCGACAGGTTAACGCGAACACCGGGGAGCTGTTTTTT
-,-,14,TRBJ1-2,TRBV5-3,CARSLDRIYYGYTF,TGTGCCAGAAGCTTGGACAGAATCTACTATGGCTACACCTTC
-,-,13,TRBJ2-7,TRBV5-1,CASGRDKIYEQYF,TGCGCCAGCGGTCGGGACAAAATCTACGAGCAGTACTTC
TRBD1,-,14,TRBJ1-2,TRBV6-5,CASSYSAGGYGYTF,TGTGCCAGCAGTTACTCTGCAGGGGGCTATGGCTACACCTTC